Sequencing of this T cell receptor beta chain was carried out in a study of T-cell memory formation after mild COVID-19. Trimming at V came to 4 bases and at J to 7 bases, leaving 14 bases not matched to a gene. Germline CDR1 and CDR2: KGHDR and SFDVKD. This CDR3 has 19 residues. Each CDR3 protein is one row after TCRdb ran MiXCR on the 5' RACE reads. The profile shows 300,000 to 400,000 distinct CDR3 sequences, under 30% of them singletons. Study outcomes and limitations: Cross-reactive memory apparently joined, as some responding clones appeared in pre-infection memory.

Details on this clonotype: Its antigen is not known.

The rearrangement uses TRBV24-1 and TRBJ2-1; 14 bases fit TRBD2. The source material was PBMCs or a T cell subset sorted from them (not recorded which). The TCR was taken from an adult woman who had mild COVID-19 (a few samples of this study predate the infection). Cell type and time point are not known. CDR3 coding DNA: TGTGCCACCAGTGACTTGCCGGGACTAGCGGGAGCCGACCAGAATGAGCAGTTCTTC. Protein: CATSDLPGLAGADQNEQFF.